Shown below are 27 T cell receptor beta chains from a single sample sequenced in a study of blood T cell repertoires in COVID-19. The assay was immunoSEQ multiplex PCR, and TCRdb's table has in-frame clones only and misses some. The table records around 94,000 clones, around 87% of them present only once. Sequencing was performed on peripheral blood. The source of these receptors is a man between 50 and 59 years old with active or convalescent COVID-19.

This clone was detected only a few times. The chain combines TRBV21-1 with TRBJ2-7; the table's D gene call, TRBD2, was not cross checked with the DNA. TRBV21-1 is listed as a pseudogene. This CDR3 region has 15 residues. The CDR3 reads CAPLTNGGFRHEQYV. CDR3 bases: TGTGCCCCCCTCACAAACGGGGGATTTCGCCACGAGCAGTACGTC.

V is TRBV4-3 and J is TRBJ2-3, with D possibly matching TRBD2 (5 bases). With 6 bases removed from V and 10 bases from J, the gap between germline ends came to 14 bases. The germline CDR1 and CDR2 sequences are LGHNA and YSLEER. The CDR3 consists of 12 residues. The CDR3 loop reads CASRSEEAPQYF. CDR3 sequence (DNA): TGCGCCAGCAGGTCGGAGGAGGCCCCGCAGTATTTT.

CDR3 coding DNA: TGTGCCAGCAGTCACTCGACAGGCCCCTACGAGCAGTACGTC. It codes for CASSHSTGPYEQYV. V usage is TRBV28 and J usage is TRBJ2-7, with D perhaps matching TRBD1 (6 bases). V dropped 5 bases and J dropped 2 bases, with 13 bases sitting between them. In germline, CDR1 is MDHEN, CDR2 SYDVKM. The CDR3 has 14 amino acids.

This chain uses TRBV13 with TRBJ2-7; perhaps TRBD1 as D (6 bases). The CDR3 is 14 residues long. The V end lost 2 bases, the J end lost 0 bases, and 8 bases lay between the germline ends. Germline V gives CDR1 PRHDT, CDR2 FYEKMQ (reference sequence). This chain's CDR3 is CASSLQGYSYEQYV. The CDR3 DNA reads TGTGCCAGCAGCTTACAGGGGTACTCCTACGAGCAGTACGTC.

The chain carries TRBV6-1 and TRBJ2-1, with D perhaps TRBD1 (6 bases). Germline values: CDR1 MNHNS, CDR2 SASEGT. V lost 4 bases, J lost 6 bases, and 19 bases lay in between. The CDR3 is 16 amino acids. CDR3 loop: CASSVSGVGAVNEQFF. The CDR3 DNA reads as TGTGCCAGCAGTGTGAGTGGGGTGGGGGCGGTCAATGAGCAGTTCTTC.

This rearrangement joins TRBV5-1 to TRBJ2-3, with 12 nucleotides matching TRBD2. J gave up 6 bases and V 0 bases, and 8 bases lay outside the gene matches. This CDR3 has 17 amino acids. Germline V gives CDR1 SGHRS, CDR2 YFSETQ. CDR3 DNA sequence: TGCGCCAGCAGCTTGGTGGCTAGCGGGGGGGCCGGGGATACGCAGTATTTT. This gives the protein CASSLVASGGAGDTQYF.

The chain joins TRBV9 to TRBJ2-1; D ambiguous. Looked up from germline, CDR1 is SGDLS and CDR2 is YYNGEE. The CDR3 is 12 residues long. Trimming pared 4 bases from V and 8 bases from J, leaving 10 bases between. CDR3 amino acids: CASSPRDDEQFF. Written as DNA, the CDR3 is TGTGCCAGCAGCCCAAGAGATGATGAGCAGTTCTTC.

The CDR3 nucleotides are TGTGCCAGCAGTGACGGGCAGTTAGGGGACAATGAGCAGTTCTTC. It yields the protein CASSDGQLGDNEQFF. The chain has TRBV2 and TRBJ2-1; a weak D match, TRBD1 (5 bases). With 3 bases removed from V and 5 bases from J, the gap between germline ends came to 14 bases. Germline V gene lookup returns CDR1 SNHLY and CDR2 FYNNEI. The CDR3 is made up of 15 amino acids.

The rearrangement uses TRBV29-1 and TRBJ1-2, with 8 nucleotides matching TRBD1. V shed 7 bases and J 8 bases; nucleotides not matched to a gene: 9. Germline V CDR1 and CDR2: SQVTM, ANQGSEA. This CDR3 has 12 amino acids. CDR3 sequence (DNA): TGCAGCGCCTTGACAGGGGCGGAAGGCTACACCTTC. Translation: CSALTGAEGYTF. Looking up the rest from reference TRBV29-1 and TRBJ1-2 gives the full variable domain: SAVISQKPSRDICQRGTSLTIQCQVDSQVTMMFWYRQQPGQSLTLIATANQGSEATYESGFVIDKFPISRPNLTFSTLTVSNMSPEDSSIYLCSALTGAEGYTFGSGTRLTVV.

This clone has only a few counts. J is TRBJ2-7 and V is TRBV5-1; possible D gene TRBD1, 6 bases. Trimming removed 4 bases from V and 0 bases from J, with 11 bases in between. Germline V CDR1 and CDR2: SGHRS, YFSETQ. There are 14 residues in the CDR3. CDR3 sequence: CASSPDRTSYEQYF. CDR3 DNA sequence: TGCGCCAGCAGCCCCGACAGGACCTCCTACGAGCAGTACTTC.

The rearrangement links TRBV5-5 to TRBJ1-1; 10 nucleotides align to TRBD1. Per germline, CDR1 SGHKS and CDR2 YYEKEE (reference sequence). The trim removed 5 bases at V and 2 bases at J, leaving 9 bases unmatched. This CDR3 region has 16 residues. CDR3 amino acids: CASRAGTGDPNTEAFF. CDR3 sequence (DNA): TGTGCCAGCAGGGCCGGGACAGGGGACCCTAACACTGAAGCTTTCTTT.

This clone was detected once. The chain couples TRBV24-1 to TRBJ2-3; TRBD2 aligns across 11 bases. The length of the CDR3 is 17 residues. The germline gives CDR1 KGHDR, CDR2 SFDVKD. V shed 4 bases and J 0 bases; nucleotides not matched to a gene: 5. The CDR3 sequence is CATSELLAGASTDTQYF. The CDR3 DNA sequence: TGTGCCACCAGTGAGTTACTAGCGGGGGCAAGCACAGATACGCAGTATTTT.

The gene calls are TRBV19 and TRBJ2-6; TRBD1 is a possible D gene (6 bases). The CDR3 length is 16 residues. The V end was cut by 4 bases, the J end by 4 bases, with 14 bases between. Germline loops: CDR1 LNHDA, CDR2 SQIVND (reference sequence). Here the CDR3 reads CASSRMGARGANVLTF. CDR3 bases: TGTGCCAGTAGTAGAATGGGGGCTAGAGGGGCCAACGTCCTGACTTTC. The full variable domain, rest sourced from reference TRBV19 and TRBJ2-6, is DGGITQSPKYLFRKEGQNVTLSCEQNLNHDAMYWYRQDPGQGLRLIYYSQIVNDFQKGDIAEGYSVSREKKESFPLTVTSAQKNPTAFYLCASSRMGARGANVLTFGAGSRLTVL.

This chain uses TRBV11-2 with TRBJ2-5; 9 bases fit TRBD1. Germline V CDR1 and CDR2: SGHAT, FQNNGV. The CDR3 consists of 14 residues. Unmatched junction bases numbered 2, after V lost 3 bases and J lost 3 bases. The CDR3 is CASSFTGGEETQYF. CDR3 sequence (DNA): TGTGCCAGCAGCTTCACAGGGGGCGAAGAGACCCAGTACTTC.

The CDR3 spells CASSFGLAASETQYF. DNA for the CDR3: TGTGCCAGCAGTTTCGGACTAGCCGCCTCAGAGACCCAGTACTTC. This chain connects TRBV6-5 to TRBJ2-5; 8 bases agree with TRBD2. The CDR3 totals 15 residues. V trimming: 4 bases; J trimming: 4 bases; junction bases outside the gene matches: 8. CDR1 is MNHEY, CDR2 SVGAGI, per germline.

The chain couples TRBV7-9 to TRBJ2-7, with D possibly TRBD1 on 6 matching bases. V lost 4 bases, J lost 5 bases, and 9 bases lay in between. Germline V CDR1 and CDR2: SEHNR, FQNEAQ (reference sequence). This CDR3 region has 12 residues. The CDR3 sequence: CASSSHRDEQYV. The CDR3 coding sequence is TGTGCCAGCAGCTCCCACAGGGACGAGCAGTACGTC.

The J gene is TRBJ2-5, the V gene TRBV6-5, with 12 bases fitting TRBD2. The ends lost 5 bases at V and 5 bases at J; junction bases unmatched: 6. The CDR3 is 15 amino acids. The germline V gene has CDR1 MNHEY and CDR2 SVGAGI. CDR3 bases: TGTGCCAGCAGTCTAGCGGGGGGGCCGGGGGAGACCCAGTACTTC. It is translated as CASSLAGGPGETQYF.

The gene calls are TRBV10-1 and TRBJ1-1; TRBD1 might be the D (5 bases). From germline, CDR1 is WNHNN and CDR2 SYGVQD (reference sequence). The CDR3 totals 13 residues. V shed 6 bases and J shed 4 bases, with 12 bases lying between them. CDR3 DNA sequence: TGCGCCAGCAGACCCAGGGAAGGCACTGAAGCTTTCTTT. Protein sequence: CASRPREGTEAFF.

Only one count was recorded for this clone. The V call is TRBV20-1, the J call TRBJ2-7; 16 bases match TRBD2. Per germline, CDR1 DFQATT and CDR2 SNEGSKA (reference sequence). CDR3 length: 18 residues. V shed 3 bases, J shed 1 base, and the junction held 9 bases outside the gene matches. The CDR3 region has the DNA TGCAGTGCTAGTTCCGGGACTAGCGGGGGGGGAGGGTCCTACGAGCAGTACTTC. Its translation is CSASSGTSGGGGSYEQYF.

The V and J genes are TRBV7-2 and TRBJ1-5, with D possibly being TRBD1 (6 bases). V was pared by 5 bases and J by 0 bases, with 11 bases between. The CDR3 has 15 residues. Germline V CDR1 and CDR2: SGHTA, FQGNSA. CDR3 residues: CASSQDRYSNQPQHF. Here the CDR3 DNA reads TGTGCCAGCAGCCAGGACAGATATAGCAATCAGCCCCAGCATTTT.

The chain employs TRBV11-2 and TRBJ1-2; 9 nucleotides line up with TRBD1. The J segment lost 3 bases and the V segment lost 3 bases, leaving 5 bases of the junction unmatched. The germline gives CDR1 SGHAT, CDR2 FQNNGV. The CDR3 length is 15 residues. The CDR3 is CASSFGQGNYYGYTF. The DNA of the CDR3 is TGTGCCAGCAGCTTCGGACAGGGGAACTACTATGGCTACACCTTC. The full variable domain, rest sourced from reference TRBV11-2 and TRBJ1-2, is EAGVAQSPRYKIIEKRQSVAFWCNPISGHATLYWYQQILGQGPKLLIQFQNNGVVDDSQLPKDRFSAERLKGVDSTLKIQPAKLEDSAVYLCASSFGQGNYYGYTFGSGTRLTVV.

The chain recombines TRBV10-3 with TRBJ1-5; 8 bases line up with TRBD1. Germline V lookup: CDR1 ENHRY, CDR2 SYGVKD. The V gene end was trimmed by 3 bases and the J gene end by 7 bases; junction bases not matched to a gene: 5. The length of the CDR3 is 14 residues. The CDR3 loop reads CAISERAGGQPQHF. Written as DNA, the CDR3 is TGTGCCATCAGTGAAAGGGCAGGGGGCCAGCCCCAGCATTTT.

The chain combines TRBV28 with TRBJ1-2; 7 bases match TRBD1. V gave up 5 bases and J gave up 5 bases; unmatched junction bases: 8. The germline CDR1 and CDR2 sequences are MDHEN and SYDVKM. CDR3 length: 14 amino acids. For the CDR3, the DNA is TGTGCCAGCAGTCCCCCCGGGACAGTTTATGGCTACACCTTC. It encodes CASSPPGTVYGYTF.

The chain combines TRBV7-2 with TRBJ2-1; 8 bases are shared with TRBD2. V trimming: 4 bases; J trimming: 2 bases; junction bases outside the gene matches: 4. This CDR3 region has 15 residues. Germline-derived CDR1 and CDR2 are SGHTA and FQGNSA. The chain's CDR3 is CASSSGLGPYNEQFF. The CDR3 DNA reads TGTGCCAGCAGCTCGGGACTAGGACCCTACAATGAGCAGTTCTTC.

Only one count was recorded for this clone. The chain joins TRBV27 to TRBJ2-3, with D perhaps TRBD2 (5 bases). The V gene lost 5 bases and the J gene lost 6 bases, with 12 bases spanning the gap. Germline V gene lookup returns CDR1 MNHEY and CDR2 SMNVEV (reference sequence). CDR3 length: 13 amino acids. The CDR3 DNA is TGTGCCAGCAGTCCTTTGGAGGAGGATACGCAGTATTTT. This sequence encodes CASSPLEEDTQYF.

The chain is built from TRBV4-2 and TRBJ1-3, with D possibly being TRBD1 (6 bases). Trimming took off 5 bases at V and 4 bases at J, with 15 bases between the two ends. The CDR3 totals 15 residues. CDR1 is LGHNA, CDR2 YNFKEQ, per germline. CDR3 nucleotide sequence: TGTGCCAGCAGCACCTGGACAGAGCAAGGAAACACCATATATTTT. Encoded protein: CASSTWTEQGNTIYF.

The chain employs TRBV10-3 and TRBJ2-2, with TRBD1 matching over 7 bases. This CDR3 is 12 amino acids long. With V trimmed by 10 bases and J by 8 bases, 7 bases remained unmatched. Germline CDR1 and CDR2: ENHRY and SYGVKD. CDR3 sequence: CATYRGSGELFF. The CDR3 DNA follows: TGTGCCACCTACAGGGGCTCGGGGGAGCTGTTTTTT.